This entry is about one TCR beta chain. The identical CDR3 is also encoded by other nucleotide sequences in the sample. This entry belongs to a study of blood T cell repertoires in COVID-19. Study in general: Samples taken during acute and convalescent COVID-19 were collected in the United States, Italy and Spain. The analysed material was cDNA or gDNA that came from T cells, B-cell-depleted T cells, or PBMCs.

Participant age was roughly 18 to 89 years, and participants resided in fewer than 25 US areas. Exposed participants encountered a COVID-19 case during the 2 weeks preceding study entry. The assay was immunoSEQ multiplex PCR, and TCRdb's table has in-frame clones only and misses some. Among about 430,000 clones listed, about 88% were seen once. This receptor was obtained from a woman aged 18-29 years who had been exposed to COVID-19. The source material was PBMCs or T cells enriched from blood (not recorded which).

The CDR3 is CASSLSTGTYGYTF. The CDR3 bases are TGTGCCAGCAGTTTATCCACAGGGACCTATGGCTACACCTTC. V usage is TRBV27 and J usage is TRBJ1-2; a weak D match, TRBD1 (6 bases). The CDR3 spans 14 residues. V dropped 0 bases and J dropped 4 bases, with 9 bases sitting between them. Germline V gene lookup returns CDR1 MNHEY and CDR2 SMNVEV (reference sequence).